The source of this TCR beta chain is a study of response to subunit inactivated influenza vaccine. Study results and limitations: The authors put forward the suggestion that each seasonal influenza vaccination may bring in only a limited number of new T cells.

This clonotype was detected a few times. Its target is not known. MiXCR, run by TCRdb on the RT-PCR reads, gives a single entry per CDR3 protein. The table includes more than 600,000 distinct CDR3 sequences, about 18% detected once. CDR1 and CDR2 from the germline V gene are SGHDT and YYEEEE. The V and J ends lost 1 base and 6 bases respectively, with 10 bases between them. CDR3 size: 14 residues. The chain links TRBV5-6 to TRBJ2-2; D gene ambiguous. The input for sequencing was PBMCs from blood, taken around 5 days after vaccination. The TCR comes from a man aged 45-60 years who received an inactivated influenza vaccine. CDR3 DNA: TGTGCCAGCAGCTTGCTTCACGCGGCCGGGGAGCTGTTTTTT. Its translation: CASSLLHAAGELFF.